This T cell receptor (beta chain) was sequenced in a study of T-cell memory formation after mild COVID-19. TCRdb independently ran MiXCR on the 5' RACE reads; one entry per CDR3 protein. The sample records approximately 150,000 distinct CDR3 sequences, around 21% being singletons. Germline lookup yields CDR1 SGHDN and CDR2 FVKESK. The CDR3 has 16 residues. V gave up 4 bases and J gave up 4 bases, with 19 bases separating them. Specimen: PBMCs or a T cell subset sorted from them (not recorded which). This clonotype was sampled from an adult woman who had mild COVID-19 (a few samples of this study predate the infection). Cell type and time point are not known. The V gene is TRBV14, the J gene TRBJ1-1; D not resolved. CDR3 nucleotides: TGTGCCAGCAGCCCCCTCAAAGTAGGGTTCGCCACTGAAGCTTTCTTT. It encodes CASSPLKVGFATEAFF. The full variable domain, completed using reference TRBV14 and TRBJ1-1, is EAGVTQFPSHSVIEKGQTVTLRCDPISGHDNLYWYRRVMGKEIKFLLHFVKESKQDESGMPNNRFLAERTGGTYSTLKVQPAELEDSGVYFCASSPLKVGFATEAFFGQGTRLTVV.